The clone carrying this T cell receptor (beta chain) was recorded a few times. Its antigen is unknown. These data belong to a study of shared clonotypes between healthy human individuals. The naive CD8 subset, CD45RO-negative cells positively selected for CCR7, excluded terminally differentiated effector memory CD45RA+ cells. The assay was carried out at the deep level. The table came from immunoSEQ multiplex PCR; TCRdb's copy has only in-frame clones and leaves some out. This table holds about 2 million clones, 85% to 95% found once. General observations from the study: Some clonotypes were shared by all four sorted-subset donors, while others were not shared. The non-shared ones had lower generation probabilities than the shared ones.

This receptor was identified in a man between 18 and 29 years old in good health. The sequenced sample was naive CD8+ T cells sorted from blood.

CDR3 in DNA: TGTGCCAGCTCACCACCGACAGGGAGCTCCTACGAGCAGTACTTC. Translation gives CASSPPTGSSYEQYF. The chain has TRBV18 and TRBJ2-7; 7 positions agree with TRBD1. The CDR3 length is 15 residues. The germline CDR1 and CDR2 sequences are KGHSH and LQKENI. V dropped 0 bases and J dropped 0; count of bases not matched to a gene: 2.